The rows below give T cell receptor beta chains drawn from one sample of a study of CD8 T cells in ankylosing spondylitis. One entry per CDR3 protein results from TCRdb running MiXCR on the 5' RACE reads. This sample has fewer than 750,000 distinct CDR3 sequences, with under 20% found just once. The source material was blood, either unsorted or a sorted T cell fraction (not recorded which). These receptors were collected from a male donor with ankylosing spondylitis. The CDR3 runs from the conserved cysteine through the conserved F or W. Each record gives: V gene, J gene, CDR3 length, CDR3 protein.

v_gene: TRBV5-1
j_gene: TRBJ2-5
len: 15
CDR3aa: CASSFVGLATETQYF

v_gene: TRBV7-8
j_gene: TRBJ1-1
len: 14
CDR3aa: CASSRDRENTEAFF

v_gene: TRBV5-1
j_gene: TRBJ2-1
len: 13
CDR3aa: CASSLLGYNEQFF

v_gene: TRBV7-2
j_gene: TRBJ2-1
len: 16
CDR3aa: CASSLVAFKSYNEQFF

v_gene: TRBV5-1
j_gene: TRBJ1-1
len: 15
CDR3aa: CASSLNREVNTEAFF

v_gene: TRBV2
j_gene: TRBJ1-4
len: 10
CDR3aa: CASWGGKLFF

v_gene: TRBV20-1
j_gene: TRBJ2-5
len: 16
CDR3aa: CSARPPGLSHGETQYF

v_gene: TRBV4-1
j_gene: TRBJ2-5
len: 14
CDR3aa: CASSQEGLEETQYF

v_gene: TRBV5-1
j_gene: TRBJ1-1
len: 14
CDR3aa: CASSRGFSDTEAFF

v_gene: TRBV28
j_gene: TRBJ2-1
len: 16
CDR3aa: CASSSLAGGLDNEQFF

v_gene: TRBV29-1
j_gene: TRBJ2-1
len: 14
CDR3aa: CSAAGLAGVNEQFF

v_gene: TRBV7-7
j_gene: TRBJ2-2
len: 17
CDR3aa: CASSSWGPTSNTGELFF

v_gene: TRBV7-9
j_gene: TRBJ1-2
len: 11
CDR3aa: CASSLADGYTF

v_gene: TRBV4-3
j_gene: TRBJ2-3
len: 16
CDR3aa: CASSQDPTSGGLTQYF

v_gene: TRBV6-1
j_gene: TRBJ2-7
len: 15
CDR3aa: CASSPREALSYEQYF

v_gene: TRBV11-2
j_gene: TRBJ2-1
len: 15
CDR3aa: CASSSAFQRANEQFF

v_gene: TRBV29-1
j_gene: TRBJ2-1
len: 18
CDR3aa: CSVEQPPLGLSSYNEQFF

v_gene: TRBV4-1
j_gene: TRBJ2-7
len: 13
CDR3aa: CASSPKKGYEQYF

v_gene: TRBV9
j_gene: TRBJ1-5
len: 15
CDR3aa: CASSVGTASNQPQHF

v_gene: TRBV12-3/TRBV12-4
j_gene: TRBJ1-4
len: 16
CDR3aa: CASSPPGGQKGGKLFF

v_gene: TRBV6-1
j_gene: TRBJ1-2
len: 14
CDR3aa: CASSGPNEGYGYTF

v_gene: TRBV5-1
j_gene: TRBJ1-1
len: 15
CDR3aa: CASSLGLAQATEAFF

v_gene: TRBV5-1
j_gene: TRBJ2-1
len: 17
CDR3aa: CASSLAISLASYNEQFF

v_gene: TRBV7-2
j_gene: TRBJ2-1
len: 17
CDR3aa: CASSSMTSGRAMNEQFF

v_gene: TRBV7-9
j_gene: TRBJ1-1
len: 16
CDR3aa: CASSFPQQGLNTEAFF

v_gene: TRBV7-6
j_gene: TRBJ1-5
len: 15
CDR3aa: CASSLASGGDQPQHF

v_gene: TRBV20-1
j_gene: TRBJ2-3
len: 14
CDR3aa: CSAVAGGRTDTQYF

v_gene: TRBV7-9
j_gene: TRBJ2-7
len: 13
CDR3aa: CASSGQGPYEQYF

v_gene: TRBV5-1
j_gene: TRBJ1-2
len: 12
CDR3aa: CASSPGSYGYTF

v_gene: TRBV7-9
j_gene: TRBJ2-7
len: 15
CDR3aa: CASSPAAGSVSEQYF

v_gene: TRBV2
j_gene: TRBJ2-1
len: 13
CDR3aa: CASKGQGINEQFF

v_gene: TRBV12-3/TRBV12-4
j_gene: TRBJ1-1
len: 13
CDR3aa: CASSSSIPGGAFF

v_gene: TRBV7-9
j_gene: TRBJ1-1
len: 16
CDR3aa: CASSLAGRGAATEAFF

v_gene: TRBV12-3/TRBV12-4
j_gene: TRBJ1-4
len: 11
CDR3aa: CASSLTEKLFF

v_gene: TRBV19
j_gene: TRBJ2-1
len: 17
CDR3aa: CASSIASQPSSYNEQFF